Listed below are T cell receptor beta chains from one sample, sequenced in a study of T cells in Graves' hyperthyroidism and ophthalmopathy. TCRdb called the multiplex PCR reads again in MiXCR, with one record for every CDR3 protein. The table records about 560,000 distinct CDR3 sequences, around 13% of them present only once. The sample comprised blood. The receptors stem from a woman between 40 and 55 years old with Graves' hyperthyroidism. Both conserved end residues are part of each CDR3. A D gene is named only where the DNA matches it firmly. Clone size is given for some rows only: seen once, a few or many times, or a class if the clone is expanded.

j_call v_call clone_size d_call cdr3_nt cdr3_aa
TRBJ2-7 TRBV27 NA NA TGTGCCAGCCGTCCAAGGAGTGTCAGCGAGCAGTACTTC CASRPRSVSEQYF
TRBJ2-7 TRBV10-2 many TRBD1 TGCGCCAGCAGTTACGACAGGGACACCTACGAGCAGTACTTC CASSYDRDTYEQYF
TRBJ2-7 TRBV6-9 NA NA TGTGCCAGCAATTGGGACCCTTACTACGAGCAGTACTTC CASNWDPYYEQYF
TRBJ2-7 TRBV5-1 many TRBD1 TGCGCCAGCAGCTTCGGCGGGACAGGGAACCCTAGTAAGTACTTC CASSFGGTGNPSKYF
TRBJ2-5 TRBV9 NA TRBD2 TGTGCCAGCAGCGGACTAGCGGGAGGGATTGGGACCCAGTACTTC CASSGLAGGIGTQYF
TRBJ2-2 TRBV20-1 many NA TGCAGTGCTAGATCGTCGACCCAAGGCACCGGGGAGCTGTTTTTT CSARSSTQGTGELFF
TRBJ2-7 TRBV19 NA TRBD1 TGTGCCAGCAGGACAGGGGAAGCCTCTAGAGAGCAGTACTTC CASRTGEASREQYF
TRBJ1-6 TRBV30 NA NA TGTGCCTGGAGGGGTCAATTTAATTCACCCCTCCACTTT CAWRGQFNSPLHF
TRBJ2-7 TRBV27 NA TRBD1 TGTGCCAGCAGTTTATTTGGGACAGGGGACTACGAGCAGTACTTC CASSLFGTGDYEQYF
TRBJ1-1 TRBV9 few NA TGTGCCAGCAGCGTAGTTAGGGGAACTGAAGCTTTCTTT CASSVVRGTEAFF
TRBJ2-2 TRBV12-3/TRBV12-4 NA TRBD1 TGTGCCAGCAGTTTACTCTCAAACAGGGGGCAGGCCGGGGAGCTGTTTTTT CASSLLSNRGQAGELFF
TRBJ2-7 TRBV10-3 many NA TGTGCCATCAGTGAGTCCTGGACAAGCTCCTACGAGCAGTACTTC CAISESWTSSYEQYF
TRBJ2-5 TRBV5-6 NA TRBD1 TGTGCCAGCAGCGGGGGACAGGAGGACTATTGGTACCAAGAGACCCAGTACTTC CASSGGQEDYWYQETQYF
TRBJ2-7 TRBV6-1 few NA TGTGCCAGCAGTGAAGCGCTCTACGGGAGATACGAGCAGTACTTC CASSEALYGRYEQYF
TRBJ1-1 TRBV9 NA NA TGTGCCAGCAGCGTATTAGATTATTTGGGGTTCGGCACTGAAGCTTTCTTT CASSVLDYLGFGTEAFF
TRBJ2-3 TRBV30 few TRBD2 TGTGCCTGGAGTAGGAGCGGGAGCTCAGATACGCAGTATTTT CAWSRSGSSDTQYF
TRBJ2-1 TRBV27 many TRBD2 TGTGCCAGCAGTTACCTGGGGACTAGCGGATACAATGAGCAGTTCTTC CASSYLGTSGYNEQFF
TRBJ1-2 TRBV7-9 NA NA TGTGCCAGCAGCCCCCGCGGGGAAGTGAATGGCTACACCTTC CASSPRGEVNGYTF
TRBJ1-2 TRBV28 many NA TGTGCCAGCAGTTTACAACAGAACTATGGCTACACCTTC CASSLQQNYGYTF
TRBJ2-7 TRBV28 many NA TGTGCCACCAACGAAGGTTACGAGCAGTACTTC CATNEGYEQYF
TRBJ1-1 TRBV20-1 many NA TGCAGTGCCAGACAAATGAACACTGAAGCTTTCTTT CSARQMNTEAFF
TRBJ2-2 TRBV4-1 NA TRBD2 TGCGCCAGCAGCCAAGATCGGTGGCGGGAGGGATCCGGGGAGCTGTTTTTT CASSQDRWREGSGELFF
TRBJ1-2 TRBV12-3/TRBV12-4 many NA TGTGCCAGCAGTCGCCTACTTAGGGATGGCTATGGCTACACCTTC CASSRLLRDGYGYTF
TRBJ1-1 TRBV2 many NA TGTGCCAGCAGGACGGCGGGGAGTCGGAACACTGAAGCTTTCTTT CASRTAGSRNTEAFF
TRBJ2-7 TRBV2 many NA TGTGCCAGCAAAGGGTATGAGCAGTACTTC CASKGYEQYF
TRBJ1-1 TRBV20-1 few TRBD1 TGCAGTGCTAGAGCACCGGGACAGGGGCACACTGAAGCTTTCTTT CSARAPGQGHTEAFF
TRBJ1-2 TRBV7-2 once NA TGTGCCAGCAGCTTAGCGACTGGAGGAGGAGCGGGCTATGGCTACACCTTC CASSLATGGGAGYGYTF
TRBJ2-1 TRBV6-2/TRBV6-3 many NA TGTGCCAGCAGTTACTCGAAGGGTCAACCGCCGCAGTCAGACATTAAAAATGAGCAGTTCTTC CASSYSKGQPPQSDIKNEQFF
TRBJ2-6 TRBV3-1 few TRBD1 TGTGCCAGCAGCCAATCTCAGGGGGTAGATGGGGCCAACGTCCTGACTTTC CASSQSQGVDGANVLTF
TRBJ2-5 TRBV5-1 many NA TGCGCCAGCAGCTTGGGGGGGACGACCGGGATGGAGACCCAGTACTTC CASSLGGTTGMETQYF
TRBJ2-1 TRBV2 many NA TGTGCCAGCAGTGAACACACCAATGAGCAGTTCTTC CASSEHTNEQFF
TRBJ2-3 TRBV5-1 many NA TGCGCCAGCAGCTTGACCGTCCTCCACACAGATACGCAGTATTTT CASSLTVLHTDTQYF
TRBJ2-3 TRBV19 NA NA TGTGCCAGTAGTATCGTCGCGCGCACTACTAGCACAGATACGCAGTATTTT CASSIVARTTSTDTQYF
TRBJ2-1 TRBV12-3/TRBV12-4 many TRBD1 TGTGCCAGCAGTTGGGGACAGGGGTCCTACAATGAGCAGTTCTTC CASSWGQGSYNEQFF
TRBJ2-7 TRBV3-1 few TRBD2 TGTGCCAGCAGCCAAGACCCCACGAGGACTAGCGAGTGGAGGCCCTCCTACGAGCAGTACTTC CASSQDPTRTSEWRPSYEQYF
TRBJ2-2 TRBV28 NA NA TGTGCCAGCAGTTTTTGGTCCGGCGGGGACATCGGGGAGCTGTTTTTT CASSFWSGGDIGELFF
TRBJ2-7 TRBV11-2 NA NA TGTGCCAGCAGCCAAGATGCAGGTCCTTCCTACGAGCAGTACTTC CASSQDAGPSYEQYF
TRBJ1-2 TRBV10-2 many TRBD1 TGCGCCAGCAGTATTACAGGGGGCGAGTATGGCTACACCTTC CASSITGGEYGYTF
TRBJ1-5 TRBV7-9 many NA TGTGCCAGCAGCTCCACACGCCCCAATCAGCCCCAGCATTTT CASSSTRPNQPQHF
TRBJ2-3 TRBV27 many NA TGTGCCAGCAGTTTTCAGGGCGGCACAGATACGCAGTATTTT CASSFQGGTDTQYF
TRBJ2-3 TRBV4-2 many NA TGTGCCAGCAGCCGCGACCCAACGAGCACAGATACGCAGTATTTT CASSRDPTSTDTQYF
TRBJ1-1 TRBV19 NA NA TGTGCCAGTAAAATTTGGACCGGGACAAAAGATAACACTGAAGCTTTCTTT CASKIWTGTKDNTEAFF
TRBJ1-4 TRBV28 few TRBD1 TGTGCCAGCACCGGACAGGGAGTACCTAATGAAAAACTGTTTTTT CASTGQGVPNEKLFF
TRBJ2-7 TRBV4-1 many NA TGCGCCAGCAGTTACCAGGGAGATCGCGAGCAGTACTTC CASSYQGDREQYF
TRBJ2-2 TRBV7-2 few TRBD2 TGTGCCAGCAGCTTATACCCCCCCCCTAGCGGGAGGGCCCATCCCACCGGGGAGCTGTTTTTT CASSLYPPPSGRAHPTGELFF
TRBJ2-7 TRBV12-3/TRBV12-4 many TRBD2 TGTGCCAGCAGTCCCCCTAGCGGGGCCTACGAGCAGTACTTC CASSPPSGAYEQYF
TRBJ2-1 TRBV5-6 many TRBD2 TGTGCCAGCAGGCCCCGGCGGACTAGCGGCCACAATGAGCAGTTCTTC CASRPRRTSGHNEQFF
TRBJ2-1 TRBV15 NA NA TGTGCCACCAGCAGAGATATGAAGGTCTCCTACAATGAGCAGTTCTTC CATSRDMKVSYNEQFF
TRBJ2-3 TRBV2 many NA TGTGCCAGCAGTAGCTATACGCAGTATTTT CASSSYTQYF